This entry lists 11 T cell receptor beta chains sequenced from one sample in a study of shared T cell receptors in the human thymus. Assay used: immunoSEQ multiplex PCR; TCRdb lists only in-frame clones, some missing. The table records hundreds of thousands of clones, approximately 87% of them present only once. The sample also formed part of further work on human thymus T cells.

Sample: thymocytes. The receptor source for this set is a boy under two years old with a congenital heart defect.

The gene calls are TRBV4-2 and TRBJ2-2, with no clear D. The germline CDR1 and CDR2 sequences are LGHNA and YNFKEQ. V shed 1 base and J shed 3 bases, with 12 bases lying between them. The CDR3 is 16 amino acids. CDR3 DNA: TGTGCCAGCAGCCAAGCACCGCAGATCGACACCGGGGAGCTGTTTTTT. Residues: CASSQAPQIDTGELFF.

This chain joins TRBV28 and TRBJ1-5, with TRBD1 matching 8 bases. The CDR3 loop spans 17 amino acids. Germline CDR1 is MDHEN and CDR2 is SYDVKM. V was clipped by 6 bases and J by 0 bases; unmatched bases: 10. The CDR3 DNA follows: TGTGCCAGCAGCCATACGGACAGGGCGAATAGCAATCAGCCCCAGCATTTT. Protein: CASSHTDRANSNQPQHF.

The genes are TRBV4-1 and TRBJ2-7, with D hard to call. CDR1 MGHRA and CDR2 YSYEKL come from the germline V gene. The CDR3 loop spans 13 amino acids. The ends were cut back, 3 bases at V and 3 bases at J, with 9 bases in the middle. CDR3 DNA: TGCGCCAGCAGCCAGGCCGCTTACTACGAGCAGTACTTC. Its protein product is CASSQAAYYEQYF.

CDR3 in amino acids: CASSLFLLSTYEQYF. As DNA, the CDR3 is TGCGCCAGCAGCTTGTTCCTACTATCTACCTACGAGCAGTACTTC. V gene TRBV5-1 combines with J gene TRBJ2-5, with D uncertain. The assigned J gene may be wrong: the sequence end matches TRBJ2-7 better. CDR3 length equals 15 residues. Germline assignment: CDR1 SGHRS and CDR2 YFSETQ.

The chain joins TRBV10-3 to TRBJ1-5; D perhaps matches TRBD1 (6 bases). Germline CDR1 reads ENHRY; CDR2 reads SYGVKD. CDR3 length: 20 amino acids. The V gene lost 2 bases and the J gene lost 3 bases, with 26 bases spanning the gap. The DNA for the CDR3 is TGTGCCATCAGTGAGCCCACTACAGGGAGAAAGAGTGGACTCAATCAGCCCCAGCATTTT. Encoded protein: CAISEPTTGRKSGLNQPQHF.

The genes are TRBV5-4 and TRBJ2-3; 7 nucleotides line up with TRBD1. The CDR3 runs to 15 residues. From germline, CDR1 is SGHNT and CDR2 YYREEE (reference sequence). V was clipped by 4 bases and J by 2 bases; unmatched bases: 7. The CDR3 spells CASSAPGQHTDTQYF. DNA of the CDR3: TGTGCCAGCAGCGCTCCGGGACAGCACACAGATACGCAGTATTTT.

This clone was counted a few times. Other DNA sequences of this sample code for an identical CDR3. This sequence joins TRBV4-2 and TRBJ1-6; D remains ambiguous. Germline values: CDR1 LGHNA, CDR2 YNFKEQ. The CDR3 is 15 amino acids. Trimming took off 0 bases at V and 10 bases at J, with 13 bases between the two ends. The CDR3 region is CASSQERGGGSPLHF. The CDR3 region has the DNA TGTGCCAGCAGCCAAGAGAGAGGTGGTGGGTCACCCCTCCACTTT.

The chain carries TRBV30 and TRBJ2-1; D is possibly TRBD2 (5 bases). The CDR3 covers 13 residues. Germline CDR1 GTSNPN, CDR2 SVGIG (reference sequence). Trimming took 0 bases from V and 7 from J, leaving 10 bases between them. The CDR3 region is CAWSVLGANEQFF. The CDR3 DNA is TGTGCCTGGAGTGTACTAGGCGCAAATGAGCAGTTCTTC.

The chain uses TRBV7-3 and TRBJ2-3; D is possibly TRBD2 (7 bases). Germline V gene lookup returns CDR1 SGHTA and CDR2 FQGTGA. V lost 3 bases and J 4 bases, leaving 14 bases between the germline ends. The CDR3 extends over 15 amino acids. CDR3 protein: CASSFRRGGPDTQYF. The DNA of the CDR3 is TGTGCCAGCAGCTTTAGGAGGGGGGGCCCAGATACGCAGTATTTT.

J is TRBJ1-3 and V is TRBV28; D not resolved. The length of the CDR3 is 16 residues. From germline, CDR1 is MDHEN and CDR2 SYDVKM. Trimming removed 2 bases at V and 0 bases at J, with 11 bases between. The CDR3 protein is CASSLAGDPSGNTIYF. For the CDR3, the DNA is TGTGCCAGCAGTTTAGCGGGCGATCCCTCTGGAAACACCATATATTTT.

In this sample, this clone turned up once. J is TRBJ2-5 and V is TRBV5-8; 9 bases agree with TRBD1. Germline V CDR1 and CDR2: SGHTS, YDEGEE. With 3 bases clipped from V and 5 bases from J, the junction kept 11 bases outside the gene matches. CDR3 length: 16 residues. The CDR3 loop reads CASSSFRDRVGETQYF. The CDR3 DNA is TGTGCCAGCAGCTCATTCCGGGACAGGGTTGGGGAGACCCAGTACTTC.